One and the same sample provided the 15 T cell receptor beta chains below, sequenced in a study of shared clonotypes between healthy human individuals. Sequencing used immunoSEQ multiplex PCR; TCRdb keeps in-frame clones, though not all of them. Among about 530,000 clones listed, about 95% were seen once. Sequencing was carried out using naive CD4+ T cells sorted from blood. The subset is: CD45RA+ positively selected. The origin of the receptors is a woman in her twenties or thirties in good health.

V usage is TRBV5-6 and J usage is TRBJ1-4; the match to TRBD1 covers 7 bases. The germline V gene encodes CDR1 SGHDT and CDR2 YYEEEE. The trim removed 2 bases at V and 6 bases at J, leaving 4 bases unmatched. This CDR3 spans 14 amino acids. The CDR3 sequence: CASSLRGGDEKLFF. CDR3 nucleotides: TGTGCCAGCAGCTTAAGAGGGGGCGATGAAAAACTGTTTTTT.

This chain uses TRBV27 with TRBJ2-7, with unresolved D. Trimming shortened V by 6 bases and J by 2 bases, and 14 bases separated the two germline ends. The CDR3 contains 14 residues. Per the germline V gene, CDR1 is MNHEY and CDR2 is SMNVEV (reference sequence). The CDR3 loop is CASSLRRGPYEQYF. In nucleotides, the CDR3 is TGTGCCAGCAGCCTAAGGCGCGGACCCTACGAGCAGTACTTC.

The rearrangement joins TRBV4-1 to TRBJ2-1; 14 nucleotides agree with TRBD2. V shed 1 base, J shed 5 bases, and the junction held 10 bases outside the gene matches. This CDR3 is 19 amino acids long. Germline V gene sequence: CDR1 MGHRA, CDR2 YSYEKL. The CDR3: CASSQAAAGTSGSNNEQFF. In DNA, the CDR3 is TGCGCCAGCAGCCAAGCCGCCGCCGGGACTAGCGGGAGTAACAATGAGCAGTTCTTC.

The chain uses TRBV4-2 and TRBJ2-7; 10 bases fit TRBD2. The length of the CDR3 is 15 residues. J was trimmed by 6 bases and V by 1 base; bases with no gene match: 6. The V gene's germline CDR1 is LGHNA and CDR2 YNFKEQ. As DNA, the CDR3 is TGTGCCAGCAGCCAAGGCCCGGGACTAGCGCCCGAGCAGTACTTC. Its protein is CASSQGPGLAPEQYF.

The gene calls are TRBV7-9 and TRBJ2-1; 12 bases are shared with TRBD2. The CDR3 totals 19 residues. V lost 4 bases, J lost 1 base, and 11 bases stayed unmatched. Germline V gene sequence: CDR1 SEHNR, CDR2 FQNEAQ (reference sequence). The DNA of the CDR3 is TGTGCCAGCAGCTATCCCGGGACTAGCGGGCCCGCGTCCTACAATGAGCAGTTCTTC. Encoded protein: CASSYPGTSGPASYNEQFF. The full variable domain, with the rest looked up from reference TRBV7-9 and TRBJ2-1, is DTGVSQNPRHKITKRGQNVTFRCDPISEHNRLYWYRQTLGQGPEFLTYFQNEAQLEKSRLLSDRFSAERPKGSFSTLEIQRTEQGDSAMYLCASSYPGTSGPASYNEQFFGPGTRLTVL.

The V and J genes are TRBV7-9 and TRBJ1-5, with a possible D match to TRBD1 (6 bases). V was clipped by 2 bases and J by 6 bases, with 11 bases between them. Looked up from germline, CDR1 is SEHNR and CDR2 is FQNEAQ (reference sequence). CDR3 length equals 14 residues. The CDR3 bases are TGTGCCAGCAGCTTAAGTTCGGGGGCTCAGCCCCAGCATTTT. It specifies CASSLSSGAQPQHF.

This chain links TRBV28 with TRBJ2-7; the match to TRBD2 covers 8 bases. Germline V gene data show CDR1 as MDHEN and CDR2 as SYDVKM. The trim removed 10 bases at V and 4 bases at J, leaving 9 bases unmatched. The CDR3 has 13 amino acids. CDR3 sequence reads: CATHTSGGYEQYF. In nucleotides, the CDR3 is TGTGCCACGCATACTAGCGGAGGATACGAGCAGTACTTC.

This chain connects TRBV18 to TRBJ1-1; no clear D gene. Germline-derived CDR1 and CDR2 are KGHSH and LQKENI. Trimming took off 2 bases at V and 4 bases at J, with 11 bases between the two ends. The CDR3 extends over 14 amino acids. In nucleotides, the CDR3 is TGTGCCAGCTCACCAATGACAACAGCCACTGAAGCTTTCTTT. Amino acid sequence: CASSPMTTATEAFF. The whole variable domain, remainder taken from reference TRBV18 and TRBJ1-1, is NAGVMQNPRHLVRRRGQEARLRCSPMKGHSHVYWYRQLPEEGLKFMVYLQKENIIDESGMPKERFSAEFPKEGPSILRIQQVVRGDSAAYFCASSPMTTATEAFFGQGTRLTVV.

The rearrangement uses TRBV18 and TRBJ2-5; 9 nucleotides align to TRBD1. The J call may be mistaken, given a closer DNA end match to TRBJ2-7. Germline lookup yields CDR1 KGHSH and CDR2 LQKENI. CDR3 length: 15 residues. This chain's CDR3 is CASSPPGQGTYEQYF. CDR3 DNA sequence: TGTGCCAGCTCACCACCGGGACAGGGTACTTACGAGCAGTACTTC.

This clone was recorded only once. V usage is TRBV10-1 and J usage is TRBJ2-3, with 7 bases fitting TRBD2. V was pared by 8 bases and J by 2 bases, with 4 bases of the junction left unmatched. The CDR3 has 13 residues. Germline assignment: CDR1 WNHNN and CDR2 SYGVQD (reference sequence). CDR3 residues: CASGEGSTDTQYF. The CDR3 DNA reads as TGCGCCAGCGGGGAGGGTTCCACAGATACGCAGTATTTT.

The CDR3 sequence is CASSRAQRRNEQFF. CDR3 sequence (DNA): TGTGCCAGCAGTCGCGCTCAGCGTAGGAATGAGCAGTTCTTC. V gene TRBV28 combines with J gene TRBJ2-1; D gene uncertain. Trimming removed 5 bases at V and 7 bases at J, with 15 bases between. This CDR3 is 14 amino acids long. CDR1 MDHEN and CDR2 SYDVKM come from the germline V gene. Full variable domain (outside the CDR3, taken from reference TRBV28 and TRBJ2-1): DVKVTQSSRYLVKRTGEKVFLECVQDMDHENMFWYRQDPGLGLRLIYFSYDVKMKEKGDIPEGYSVSREKKERFSLILESASTNQTSMYLCASSRAQRRNEQFFGPGTRLTVL.

With regard to this clone: The sample has other DNA sequences that encode this CDR3 too. V and J are TRBV6-6 and TRBJ2-7; 12 bases line up with TRBD2. The CDR3 totals 15 residues. CDR1 and CDR2 from the germline V gene are MNHNY and SVGAGI (reference sequence). Trimming took 0 bases from V and 3 from J; bases not matched to a gene: 0. The CDR3: CASSYSTSGSYEQYF. CDR3 DNA: TGTGCCAGCAGTTACTCGACTAGCGGGAGCTACGAGCAGTACTTC.

The gene calls are TRBV5-5 and TRBJ2-7; 7 positions match TRBD1. The CDR3 is 17 residues long. CDR1 and CDR2 (germline): SGHKS, YYEKEE (reference sequence). Germline trimming cut 4 bases from V and 0 bases from J; bases unmatched to any gene: 13. The chain's CDR3 is CASSQGVTRVLSYEQYF. Here the CDR3 DNA reads TGTGCCAGCAGCCAGGGGGTTACACGGGTCCTCTCCTACGAGCAGTACTTC.

The rearrangement links TRBV2 to TRBJ1-3, with unresolved D. Per the germline V gene, CDR1 is SNHLY and CDR2 is FYNNEI. The CDR3 sequence is 14 residues long. V lost 4 bases and J 8 bases, leaving 15 bases between the germline ends. In nucleotides, the CDR3 is TGTGCCAGCAGTGCAATTCGGGCATCTGACACCATATATTTT. This translates into CASSAIRASDTIYF.

The chain employs TRBV7-6 and TRBJ2-1, with 7 positions matching TRBD2. The CDR3 runs 17 residues. V gave up 1 base and J gave up 0 bases; unmatched junction bases: 6. Germline V gene lookup returns CDR1 SGHVS and CDR2 FNYEAQ. CDR3 region: CASSLVKRGSSYNEQFF. CDR3 DNA: TGTGCCAGCAGCTTAGTCAAGCGGGGTAGCTCCTACAATGAGCAGTTCTTC.